This record covers a single T cell receptor beta chain. This sample is part of a study of blood T cell repertoires in COVID-19. Followed longitudinally, the Seattle patients had been enrolled during active infection. V gave up 1 base and J gave up 6 bases; unmatched junction bases: 2. CDR3 size: 13 residues. The V gene's germline CDR1 is SEHNR and CDR2 FQNEAQ (reference sequence). Original methodology: Cell counts per sample came from amplifying reference gene primers. Libraries were prepared by immunoSEQ multiplex PCR; TCRdb keeps only in-frame clonotypes and omits some of them. D and trimming come from the DNA, and the V and J calls and clone size come from that table. The table shows tens of thousands of clones, with roughly 90% occurring only once.

Sequencing was carried out using peripheral blood. The clonotype comes from a man in his fifties with COVID-19, enrolled during active disease. The chain joins TRBV7-9 to TRBJ1-2; TRBD1 agrees at 7 bases. The CDR3 nucleotides read TGTGCCAGCAGCTTAGGAGGGGGCGATGGCTACACCTTC. Translating it yields CASSLGGGDGYTF.